This record looks at one T cell receptor (beta chain) sequence and its context. Primers: 60 Vbeta forward and 13 Jbeta reverse. Sequencing used immunoSEQ multiplex PCR; TCRdb keeps in-frame clones, though not all of them. The sample carries around 160,000 clones, roughly 65% recorded once. These data come from a study of cytomegalovirus exposure and HLA in healthy donors. This CDR3 is 16 amino acids long. V trimming: 1 base; J trimming: 1 base; junction bases outside the gene matches: 2. Germline assignment: CDR1 MGHRA and CDR2 YSYEKL. Sample: PBMCs. This receptor was taken from a man between 18 and 29 years old in good health and CMV-seropositive. The gene calls are TRBV4-1 and TRBJ2-2, with 8 bases identical to TRBD2. CDR3: CASSQVAGGNTGELFF. DNA for the CDR3: TGCGCCAGCAGCCAAGTGGCGGGGGGGAACACCGGGGAGCTGTTTTTT.